This T cell receptor beta chain was recorded in a study of blood T cell repertoires in COVID-19. Study summary: Both acute and convalescent COVID-19 samples were obtained from the United States, Italy and Spain.

The assay was immunoSEQ multiplex PCR, and TCRdb's table has in-frame clones only and misses some. Of approximately 46,000 clones listed, roughly 88% are singletons. The sequencing input was peripheral blood. This receptor was obtained from a human donor in a cohort sampled during active COVID-19.

In DNA, the CDR3 is TGTGCCAGCAGCCCACAGGTTACGACTAGCGGGAGTGTAAACATTCAGTACTTC. This sequence encodes CASSPQVTTSGSVNIQYF. The chain has TRBV3-1 (or the pseudogene TRBV3-2) and TRBJ2-4, with 12 bases lining up with TRBD2. This CDR3 contains 18 residues. Germline-derived CDR1 and CDR2 are LGHDT and YNNKEL (reference sequence). The V gene end was trimmed by 4 bases and the J gene end by 6 bases; junction bases not matched to a gene: 13.